These 27 T cell receptor beta chains were all obtained from the same sample, sequenced in a study of CD8 T cells in Susac syndrome. RNA amounts of 0.5 to 1 ug underwent reverse transcription with random hexamers. TCRdb recomputed calls from the immunoSEQ multiplex PCR reads with MiXCR, one row per CDR3 protein. The sample carries 65,000 to 90,000 distinct CDR3 sequences, about 95% recorded once. What was sequenced was CD8+ T cells from PBMCs. These receptors were obtained from a human donor with multiple sclerosis.

The chain is built from TRBV19 and TRBJ2-5; no clear D gene. CDR1 and CDR2 (germline): LNHDA, SQIVND (reference sequence). This CDR3 is built from 16 residues. With 6 bases removed from V and 5 bases from J, the gap between germline ends came to 22 bases. In DNA form, the CDR3 reads TGTGCCAGTAGCTCATGGGAAGTACAGCTTGGGGAGACCCAGTACTTC. Protein product: CASSSWEVQLGETQYF. Supplemented by reference TRBV19 and TRBJ2-5, the full variable domain reads DGGITQSPKYLFRKEGQNVTLSCEQNLNHDAMYWYRQDPGQGLRLIYYSQIVNDFQKGDIAEGYSVSREKKESFPLTVTSAQKNPTAFYLCASSSWEVQLGETQYFGPGTRLLVL.

The V and J genes are TRBV2 and TRBJ1-5; D is perhaps TRBD1 (6 bases). The V and J ends lost 6 bases and 2 bases respectively, with 11 bases between them. The germline gives CDR1 SNHLY, CDR2 FYNNEI. The CDR3 has 14 residues. The CDR3 loop reads CASSMSGGNQPQHF. The CDR3 bases are TGTGCCAGCAGCATGTCAGGGGGCAATCAGCCCCAGCATTTT.

V is TRBV29-1 and J is TRBJ2-5; 7 positions agree with TRBD1. The CDR3 runs 14 residues. CDR1 SQVTM and CDR2 ANQGSEA come from the germline V gene. The trim removed 5 bases at V and 5 bases at J, leaving 11 bases unmatched. In DNA form, the CDR3 reads TGCAGCGTTTTAGTTTACAGGGGCTACGAGACCCAGTACTTC. It encodes CSVLVYRGYETQYF.

This chain connects TRBV19 to TRBJ2-1; TRBD1 might be the D (6 bases). The length of the CDR3 is 13 residues. With 2 bases removed from V and 7 bases from J, the gap between germline ends came to 9 bases. In germline, CDR1 is LNHDA, CDR2 SQIVND (reference sequence). The CDR3 nucleotides read TGTGCCAGTAGTATAAATCAGGGGAATGAGCAGTTCTTC. This translates into CASSINQGNEQFF.

This clonotype was counted once. The chain has TRBV6-2 or TRBV6-3 and TRBJ1-1, with D possibly being TRBD1 (5 bases). The V gene's germline CDR1 is MNHEY and CDR2 SVGEGT. Trimming left V 4 bases short and J 7 bases short, with 13 bases between. The CDR3 length is 13 residues. Here the CDR3 reads CASSSDSPDEAFF. CDR3 sequence (DNA): TGTGCCAGCAGTTCCGACAGCCCCGATGAAGCTTTCTTT.

The chain carries TRBV7-9 and TRBJ2-3; 8 bases are shared with TRBD1. CDR1 and CDR2 (germline): SEHNR, FQNEAQ (reference sequence). The length of the CDR3 is 16 residues. Losses at the gene ends were 7 bases for V and 2 bases for J; bases not matched to a gene: 11. The CDR3 sequence: CASTIPGQDTTDTQYF. CDR3 DNA sequence: TGTGCCAGCACCATACCGGGACAGGACACCACAGATACGCAGTATTTT.

The chain employs TRBV6-2 or TRBV6-3 and TRBJ1-4; D is perhaps TRBD1 (5 bases). This CDR3 region has 15 residues. The germline V gene has CDR1 MNHEY and CDR2 SVGEGT. The V end lost 4 bases, the J end lost 4 bases, and 13 bases lay between the germline ends. In DNA form, the CDR3 reads TGTGCCAGCAGTTCCCGACAGACTGATAATGAAAAACTGTTTTTT. It specifies CASSSRQTDNEKLFF.

The chain links TRBV7-9 to TRBJ1-2; D may be TRBD1 (5 bases). Trimming removed 3 bases at V and 0 bases at J, with 14 bases between. Germline V lookup: CDR1 SEHNR, CDR2 FQNEAQ (reference sequence). The CDR3 sequence is 16 residues long. The CDR3 coding sequence is TGTGCCAGCAGCTTCGTTCAGGGCCTCCCTAACTATGGCTACACCTTC. Protein product: CASSFVQGLPNYGYTF.

The V and J genes are TRBV6-2 or TRBV6-3 and TRBJ1-1, with D maybe TRBD1 (5 bases). The germline gives CDR1 MNHEY, CDR2 SVGEGT. Trimming shortened V by 10 bases and J by 4 bases, and 16 bases separated the two germline ends. The CDR3 loop spans 13 amino acids. The CDR3 DNA sequence: TGTGCCACCCAAGATAGGGGATTCACTGAAGCTTTCTTT. Protein sequence: CATQDRGFTEAFF.

The J gene is TRBJ2-7, the V gene TRBV27, with 9 bases fitting TRBD1. Trimming took 3 bases from V and 1 from J; bases not matched to a gene: 10. From germline, CDR1 is MNHEY and CDR2 SMNVEV (reference sequence). This CDR3 is built from 17 residues. The CDR3 sequence: CASSFTGATGGSYEQYF. Here the CDR3 DNA reads TGTGCCAGCAGTTTTACGGGCGCGACAGGGGGGTCCTACGAGCAGTACTTC.

The chain employs TRBV27 and TRBJ2-1, with 8 nucleotides matching TRBD2. The CDR3 is 14 residues long. With 4 bases clipped from V and 7 bases from J, the junction kept 6 bases outside the gene matches. Germline V gene lookup returns CDR1 MNHEY and CDR2 SMNVEV (reference sequence). This CDR3 reads CASSSGTRRNEQFF. In DNA, the CDR3 is TGTGCCAGCAGTTCGGGGACTAGGCGTAATGAGCAGTTCTTC.

The chain has TRBV3-1 and TRBJ2-5; either TRBD1 or TRBD2 may supply D (5 bases each). Trimming shortened V by 1 base and J by 5 bases, and 17 bases separated the two germline ends. Germline loops: CDR1 LGHDT, CDR2 YNNKEL (reference sequence). The CDR3 consists of 16 residues. CDR3 protein: CASSQAGVRGEETQYF. In DNA form, the CDR3 reads TGTGCCAGCAGCCAAGCAGGAGTTAGGGGAGAGGAGACCCAGTACTTC.

The DNA of the CDR3 is TGTGCCAGCAGTATGGGGCAGACTGAAGCTTTCTTT. Translating gives CASSMGQTEAFF. V gene TRBV12-3 or TRBV12-4 combines with J gene TRBJ1-1; possible D gene TRBD1, 5 bases. V lost 5 bases to trimming and J lost 5 bases, with 9 bases between them. CDR3 length: 12 residues.

The gene calls are TRBV11-2 and TRBJ2-3, with a possible D match to TRBD2 (6 bases). The V gene lost 4 bases and the J gene lost 4 bases, with 18 bases spanning the gap. The CDR3 loop spans 16 amino acids. CDR1 is SGHAT, CDR2 FQNNGV, per germline. CDR3 protein: CASSYGTAYRADTQYF. For the CDR3, the DNA is TGTGCCAGCAGCTACGGGACTGCTTATAGGGCAGATACGCAGTATTTT. Using reference TRBV11-2 and TRBJ2-3 for the parts outside the CDR3, the full variable domain is EAGVAQSPRYKIIEKRQSVAFWCNPISGHATLYWYQQILGQGPKLLIQFQNNGVVDDSQLPKDRFSAERLKGVDSTLKIQPAKLEDSAVYLCASSYGTAYRADTQYFGPGTRLTVL.

This clonotype came up once. The CDR3 DNA sequence: TGTGCTAGTGGGTGGCAGTTCTTC. Translation: CASGWQFF. The chain recombines TRBV12-5 with TRBJ2-1; D uncertain. The CDR3 extends over 8 amino acids. V dropped 6 bases and J dropped 12 bases, with 3 bases sitting between them. Germline CDR1 LGHNT, CDR2 FRNRAP.

The chain uses TRBV27 and TRBJ2-2, with 7 positions matching TRBD1. Germline assignment: CDR1 MNHEY and CDR2 SMNVEV (reference sequence). This CDR3 is 14 amino acids long. The J segment lost 1 base and the V segment lost 4 bases, leaving 0 bases of the junction unmatched. In DNA, the CDR3 is TGTGCCAGCAGTTGGACAGGGAACACCGGGGAGCTGTTTTTT. Its translation: CASSWTGNTGELFF.

The chain recombines TRBV29-1 with TRBJ2-7; D unresolved. The CDR3 has 11 residues. V dropped 2 bases and J dropped 3 bases, with 5 bases sitting between them. The V gene's germline CDR1 is SQVTM and CDR2 ANQGSEA. The CDR3, as DNA: TGCAGCGTTGAAACGGACTACGAGCAGTACTTC. Amino acid sequence: CSVETDYEQYF.

This chain connects TRBV6-5 to TRBJ1-1, with D possibly matching TRBD1 (6 bases). Trimming pared 6 bases from V and 4 bases from J, leaving 12 bases between. The CDR3 sequence is 13 residues long. CDR1 MNHEY and CDR2 SVGAGI come from the germline V gene. CDR3 coding DNA: TGTGCCAGCAGAACAGGGTTGGGCACTGAAGCTTTCTTT. This sequence encodes CASRTGLGTEAFF.

This chain joins TRBV29-1 and TRBJ1-2; perhaps TRBD1 as D (5 bases). Germline V gives CDR1 SQVTM, CDR2 ANQGSEA. The CDR3 sequence is 12 residues long. V gave up 4 bases and J gave up 5 bases, with 11 bases separating them. The CDR3 protein is CSVGGMGYGYTF. The CDR3 region has the DNA TGCAGCGTTGGGGGCATGGGATATGGCTACACCTTC.

This clonotype was counted between two and nine times. The rearrangement joins TRBV7-9 to TRBJ1-1, with D perhaps TRBD1 (5 bases). Between the trimmed V and J ends, which lost 5 bases and 3 bases, there was a span of 7 bases. CDR3 size: 12 residues. Germline values: CDR1 SEHNR, CDR2 FQNEAQ (reference sequence). The CDR3 sequence is CASSTGDTEAFF. DNA for the CDR3: TGTGCCAGCAGCACGGGGGACACTGAAGCTTTCTTT.

The V and J genes are TRBV27 and TRBJ2-2, with a possible D match to TRBD1 (6 bases). This CDR3 region has 15 residues. V was pared by 3 bases and J by 5 bases, with 13 bases between. Per the germline V gene, CDR1 is MNHEY and CDR2 is SMNVEV (reference sequence). CDR3 nucleotides: TGTGCCAGCAGTTTGTATGCCAGGGGTACCGGGGAGCTGTTTTTT. Translated: CASSLYARGTGELFF.

This chain joins TRBV27 and TRBJ2-7, with 8 bases fitting TRBD2. Trimming at V came to 9 bases and at J to 6 bases, leaving 10 bases not matched to a gene. Germline V gene lookup returns CDR1 MNHEY and CDR2 SMNVEV (reference sequence). The CDR3 totals 13 residues. The chain's CDR3 is CASATSVALEQYF. CDR3 nucleotides: TGTGCCAGTGCGACTAGCGTTGCCCTCGAGCAGTACTTC.

V gene TRBV4-2 combines with J gene TRBJ1-1; D is unresolved. The germline V gene encodes CDR1 LGHNA and CDR2 YNFKEQ. Trimming cost V 4 bases and J 13 bases, with 19 bases left between them. The CDR3 runs 13 residues. Here the CDR3 reads CASSPGRGVRDFF. The CDR3 bases are TGTGCCAGCAGCCCCGGGCGCGGGGTAAGGGATTTCTTT.

This rearrangement joins TRBV3-1 to TRBJ2-6, with 7 bases identical to TRBD1. Unmatched junction bases numbered 5, after V lost 5 bases and J lost 1 base. CDR3 length equals 16 residues. Germline V lookup: CDR1 LGHDT, CDR2 YNNKEL (reference sequence). In DNA, the CDR3 is TGTGCCAGCAGCACTTACAGGGGATCTGGGGCCAACGTCCTGACTTTC. Its translation is CASSTYRGSGANVLTF.

This sequence joins TRBV9 and TRBJ1-2; D is uncertain. Germline V CDR1 and CDR2: SGDLS, YYNGEE. Trimming took off 4 bases at V and 8 bases at J, with 6 bases between the two ends. This CDR3 is 10 amino acids long. The CDR3 DNA reads as TGTGCCAGCAGCTGGGGAGGCTACACCTTC. Encoded protein: CASSWGGYTF. The variable domain in full, completed from reference TRBV9 and TRBJ1-2, reads DSGVTQTPKHLITATGQRVTLRCSPRSGDLSVYWYQQSLDQGLQFLIQYYNGEERAKGNILERFSAQQFPDLHSELNLSSLELGDSALYFCASSWGGYTFGSGTRLTVV.

V and J are TRBV5-4 and TRBJ2-5; D is unresolved. In germline, CDR1 is SGHNT, CDR2 YYREEE (reference sequence). V gave up 1 base and J gave up 0 bases, with 7 bases separating them. CDR3 size: 14 residues. In DNA form, the CDR3 reads TGTGCCAGCAGCTTGTGGCACGACCAAGAGACCCAGTACTTC. This encodes CASSLWHDQETQYF.

This clonotype is a singleton in its sample. The rearrangement joins TRBV5-8 to TRBJ1-1; D call uncertain. Germline V gene lookup returns CDR1 SGHTS and CDR2 YDEGEE. V was pared by 1 base and J by 5 bases, with 9 bases between. The CDR3 spans 13 residues. In DNA form, the CDR3 reads TGTGCCAGCAGCTTGATGGCTTCGACTGAAGCTTTCTTT. This gives the protein CASSLMASTEAFF.